A selection of T cell receptor beta chains follows, all from one sample in a study of blood T cell repertoires in COVID-19. Clones were sequenced by immunoSEQ multiplex PCR, and TCRdb holds only the in-frame ones, with some missing. The data show 390,000 or so clones, just under 90% seen once. Sequenced input: PBMCs or T cells enriched from blood (not recorded which). The receptors were gathered from a woman aged 45-65 years who had recovered from COVID-19. CDR3s leave out the opening cysteine and the closing phenylalanine or tryptophan. Fields, in order: V gene, J gene, CDR3 protein.

>TRBV7-9|TRBJ1-1
ASSLGLGVSTEAF
>TRBV13|TRBJ2-5
ASSLGAGNLFIETQY
>TRBV15|TRBJ2-7
ATSREDRDSYEQY
>TRBV19|TRBJ1-1
ASSTSRGNTEAF
>TRBV29-1|TRBJ1-1
SPHRSSTEAF
>TRBV6-5|TRBJ2-7
ASRNSRYEQY
>TRBV6-5|TRBJ2-3
ASSLAGGSTDTQY
>TRBV3-1/TRBV3-2|TRBJ1-1
ASSHQSVNTEAF
>TRBV28|TRBJ2-5
ASSLLGAQETQY
>TRBV4-2|TRBJ2-3
ASSRGTSHQDTQY
>TRBV6-2/TRBV6-3|TRBJ2-7
ASSRGTRNYEQY
>TRBV15|TRBJ2-1
ATSRSATQVGSLDNEQF
>TRBV15|TRBJ2-1
ATSLRGLAGSNEQF
>TRBV27|TRBJ2-1
ASSSSGQVYNEQF
>TRBV6-5|TRBJ1-5
ASMGQNVPYQPQH
>TRBV10-3|TRBJ1-1
AISESGRGPAEAF